The rows below give T cell receptor beta chains drawn from one sample of a study of OX40 agonist ivuxolimab in advanced cancers. The data were produced by immunoSEQ multiplex PCR, yet TCRdb's version contains in-frame clones alone and is incomplete. The table records under 85,000 clones, over 90% of them present only once. This specimen was CD4+ or CD8+ T cells sorted from blood, taken in a trial of the OX40 agonist ivuxolimab. The receptors derive from an adult with an advanced solid tumor such as melanoma, head and neck, liver or kidney cancer. Each CDR3 is given without its conserved first and last residue.

TRBV4-3 ASSQDSGSQPQH
TRBV19 ASSIDRDTGELF
TRBV28 ASSDNTQY
TRBV29-1 SVVAGKGYGYT
TRBV7-9 ASSSIGHVEAF
TRBV7-2 ASSFLAGGPWVGELF
TRBV5-6 ASSLGGVYEQY
TRBV4-1 ASSQEKTNTDTQY
TRBV27 ASSPIAGGSGEQY
TRBV12-5 ASGFLTGYTGELF
TRBV7-9 ASSPPRDHPDTQY
TRBV5-1 ASSLGGRETQY
TRBV27 ASRGLAYEQY